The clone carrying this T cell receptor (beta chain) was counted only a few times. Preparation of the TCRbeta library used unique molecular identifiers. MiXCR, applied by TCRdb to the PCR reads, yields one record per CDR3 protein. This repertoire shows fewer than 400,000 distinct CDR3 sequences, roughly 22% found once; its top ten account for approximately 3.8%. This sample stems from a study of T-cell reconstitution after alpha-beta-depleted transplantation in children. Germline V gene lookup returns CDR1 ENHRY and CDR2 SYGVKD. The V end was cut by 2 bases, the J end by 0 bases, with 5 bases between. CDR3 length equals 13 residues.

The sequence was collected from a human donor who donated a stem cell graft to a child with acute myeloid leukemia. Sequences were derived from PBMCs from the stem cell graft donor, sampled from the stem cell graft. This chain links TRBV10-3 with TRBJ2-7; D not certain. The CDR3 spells CAISETASYEQYF. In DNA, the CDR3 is TGTGCCATCAGTGAGACGGCCTCCTACGAGCAGTACTTC.